Below, 20 T cell receptor beta chains from the same sample are listed, as sequenced in a study of Ad26.COV2.S vaccination and SARS-CoV-2 variants. Assay used: immunoSEQ multiplex PCR; TCRdb lists only in-frame clones, some missing. The table includes 510,000 or so clones, around 88% detected once. Treatment in this sample: around 19 received Ad26.COV2.S at low or high dose, single or two shots; roughly five received placebo; per-sample allocation not given. Day 63 following the first vaccine or placebo injection was when the samples were taken. The input for sequencing was peripheral blood, taken in a trial of Ad26.COV2.S vaccine versus placebo. All receptors come from a person between 18 and 59 years old who received the Ad26.COV2.S COVID-19 vaccine or a placebo.

The chain employs TRBV5-6 and TRBJ1-2, with 9 bases matching TRBD1. Germline-derived CDR1 and CDR2 are SGHDT and YYEEEE. V dropped 4 bases and J dropped 8; count of bases not matched to a gene: 6. This CDR3 contains 13 residues. CDR3 sequence: CASSLGQGQGYTF. CDR3 bases: TGTGCCAGCAGCCTGGGACAGGGTCAGGGCTACACCTTC. Looking up the rest from reference TRBV5-6 and TRBJ1-2 gives the full variable domain: DAGVTQSPTHLIKTRGQQVTLRCSPKSGHDTVSWYQQALGQGPQFIFQYYEEEERQRGNFPDRFSGHQFPNYSSELNVNALLLGDSALYLCASSLGQGQGYTFGSGTRLTVV.

The chain carries TRBV28 and TRBJ2-7; TRBD1 matches at 11 bases. Germline lookup yields CDR1 MDHEN and CDR2 SYDVKM. The CDR3 runs to 13 residues. Trimming cost V 10 bases and J 5 bases; bases outside gene matches: 7. This CDR3 reads CATWDRGSDEQYF. In DNA, the CDR3 is TGTGCCACCTGGGACAGGGGGTCCGACGAGCAGTACTTC.

The J gene is TRBJ1-5, the V gene TRBV28; 8 bases agree with TRBD1. The V segment lost 5 bases and the J segment 5 bases; nucleotides outside the gene matches: 14. Germline V CDR1 and CDR2: MDHEN, SYDVKM. This CDR3 region has 17 residues. CDR3 protein: CASSKLRQGFSYQPQHF. The CDR3 bases are TGTGCCAGCAGTAAACTAAGACAGGGGTTTAGTTATCAGCCCCAGCATTTT.

CDR3 in DNA: TGCAGCGTTGAAGAGAGACGCTACACTGAAGCTTTCTTT. This codes for CSVEERRYTEAFF. This chain connects TRBV29-1 to TRBJ1-1; D is unclear. Trimming removed 0 bases from V and 3 bases from J, with 8 bases in between. The CDR3 is made up of 13 amino acids. Germline V gene lookup returns CDR1 SQVTM and CDR2 ANQGSEA.

This clone was recorded only once. The chain uses TRBV2 and TRBJ2-2; D ambiguous. Germline CDR1 and CDR2: SNHLY and FYNNEI. This CDR3 is 11 amino acids long. V dropped 8 bases and J dropped 6 bases, with 7 bases sitting between them. CDR3 loop: CASDQAGELFF. For the CDR3, the DNA is TGTGCCAGCGATCAGGCCGGGGAGCTGTTTTTT.

J is TRBJ1-6 and V is TRBV6-2 or TRBV6-3; D is undetermined. Trimming shortened V by 5 bases and J by 11 bases, and 16 bases separated the two germline ends. Per germline, CDR1 MNHEY and CDR2 SVGEGT. CDR3 length: 14 amino acids. The CDR3, as DNA: TGTGCCAGCAGTCCGACGGTAGAGGCGACACCCCTCCACTTT. Protein product: CASSPTVEATPLHF.

This sequence joins TRBV5-6 and TRBJ2-7; D unclear. Germline CDR1 SGHDT, CDR2 YYEEEE. This CDR3 has 14 residues. V lost 1 base, J lost 2 bases, and 10 bases lay in between. CDR3 DNA sequence: TGTGCCAGCAGCTTGAGCCGTCCCCCCTACGAGCAGTACTTC. Translation: CASSLSRPPYEQYF.

This chain joins TRBV24-1 and TRBJ2-3; 10 positions agree with TRBD2. This CDR3 is 16 amino acids long. V gave up 1 base and J gave up 5 bases; unmatched junction bases: 5. Germline V gene sequence: CDR1 KGHDR, CDR2 SFDVKD. CDR3 bases: TGTGCCACCAGTGATTTAGCGGGAGGGCTGGGAGATACGCAGTATTTT. This translates into CATSDLAGGLGDTQYF.

The V call is TRBV13, the J call TRBJ2-1, with 7 bases identical to TRBD2. J gave up 7 bases and V 2 bases, and 14 bases lay outside the gene matches. This CDR3 is built from 17 residues. Per the germline V gene, CDR1 is PRHDT and CDR2 is FYEKMQ (reference sequence). The CDR3: CASSLRTLAGVGNEQFF. As DNA, the CDR3 is TGTGCCAGCAGCTTACGGACTCTGGCGGGAGTAGGAAATGAGCAGTTCTTC.

The rearrangement uses TRBV5-1 and TRBJ2-7; D is tentatively TRBD1 or TRBD2 (5 bases each). The CDR3 sequence is 13 residues long. Germline V CDR1 and CDR2: SGHRS, YFSETQ. Deletions cut 4 bases from V and 2 bases from J, with 10 bases between. CDR3 amino acids: CASSRDGPYEQYF. Here the CDR3 DNA reads TGCGCCAGCAGCCGGGACGGCCCCTACGAGCAGTACTTC.

V is TRBV5-6 and J is TRBJ2-2; 7 bases are shared with TRBD1. The CDR3 is made up of 15 amino acids. Germline-derived CDR1 and CDR2 are SGHDT and YYEEEE. J was trimmed by 1 base and V by 3 bases; bases with no gene match: 3. DNA for the CDR3: TGTGCCAGCAGCTGGGGACAGCTGAACACCGGGGAGCTGTTTTTT. Translation: CASSWGQLNTGELFF.

This rearrangement joins TRBV5-1 to TRBJ2-2; a weak D match, TRBD1 (5 bases). This CDR3 is 14 amino acids long. Trimming shortened V by 4 bases and J by 3 bases, and 10 bases separated the two germline ends. Germline V CDR1 and CDR2: SGHRS, YFSETQ. CDR3 sequence: CASSPQGYTGELFF. DNA of the CDR3: TGCGCCAGCAGCCCCCAGGGATACACCGGGGAGCTGTTTTTT. The full variable domain, rest sourced from reference TRBV5-1 and TRBJ2-2, is KAGVTQTPRYLIKTRGQQVTLSCSPISGHRSVSWYQQTPGQGLQFLFEYFSETQRNKGNFPGRFSGRQFSNSRSEMNVSTLELGDSALYLCASSPQGYTGELFFGEGSRLTVL.

The gene calls are TRBV11-2 and TRBJ2-3; 9 bases line up with TRBD2. CDR3 length equals 16 residues. Per germline, CDR1 SGHAT and CDR2 FQNNGV. The ends lost 5 bases at V and 2 bases at J; junction bases unmatched: 8. The DNA for the CDR3 is TGTGCCAGCAGCCCACTGACTAGCGGCCACACAGATACGCAGTATTTT. Translation gives CASSPLTSGHTDTQYF.

J is TRBJ1-5 and V is TRBV11-3; D is uncertain. This CDR3 contains 11 residues. Trimming took off 1 base at V and 7 bases at J, with 2 bases between the two ends. The germline V gene encodes CDR1 SGHNT and CDR2 YENEEA. The CDR3 DNA reads as TGTGCCAGCAGCTTAGTACAGCCCCAGCATTTT. The encoded protein is CASSLVQPQHF.

This clone was seen only once. The rearrangement joins TRBV10-3 to TRBJ2-7; D unresolved. Per germline, CDR1 ENHRY and CDR2 SYGVKD. This CDR3 has 11 residues. Trimming stripped 5 bases from V and 4 bases from J, with 6 bases between. CDR3 in amino acids: CAISTLYEQYF. The CDR3 DNA follows: TGTGCCATCAGTACATTATACGAGCAGTACTTC.

This chain uses TRBV27 with TRBJ1-1; 7 positions match TRBD1. The V gene end was trimmed by 2 bases and the J gene end by 0 bases; junction bases not matched to a gene: 6. CDR1 and CDR2 (germline): MNHEY, SMNVEV (reference sequence). The CDR3 loop spans 16 amino acids. The CDR3 here is CASSLRDREVNTEAFF. The CDR3 DNA is TGTGCCAGCAGTTTACGGGACAGAGAGGTGAACACTGAAGCTTTCTTT.

The chain combines TRBV7-8 with TRBJ1-4; D not resolved. The germline gives CDR1 SGHVS, CDR2 FQNEAQ. Trimming left V 4 bases short and J 2 bases short, with 14 bases between. The CDR3 has 16 residues. The CDR3 coding sequence is TGTGCCAGCAGCTCTATAGGACGGAACACTAATGAAAAACTGTTTTTT. Its translation: CASSSIGRNTNEKLFF.

This rearrangement joins TRBV5-1 to TRBJ2-1, with D perhaps matching TRBD1 or TRBD2 (6 bases each). The CDR3 covers 15 residues. The V and J ends lost 1 base and 5 bases respectively, with 13 bases between them. Germline V gives CDR1 SGHRS, CDR2 YFSETQ. Here the CDR3 reads CASSLTTRGDNEQFF. In DNA form, the CDR3 reads TGCGCCAGCAGCTTGACGACAAGGGGGGACAATGAGCAGTTCTTC.

The chain has TRBV29-1 and TRBJ2-1; 9 bases map to TRBD2. The J segment lost 1 base and the V segment lost 2 bases, leaving 9 bases of the junction unmatched. There are 17 residues in the CDR3. The germline V gene has CDR1 SQVTM and CDR2 ANQGSEA. CDR3 sequence: CSVERFPSGNSYNEQFF. In DNA, the CDR3 is TGCAGCGTTGAAAGATTCCCTAGCGGGAATTCCTACAATGAGCAGTTCTTC.

This clone was recorded only once. The chain is built from TRBV11-2 and TRBJ2-7; D ambiguous. CDR3 length: 14 amino acids. Trimming removed 1 base at V and 4 bases at J, with 11 bases between. Germline lookup yields CDR1 SGHAT and CDR2 FQNNGV. The CDR3 nucleotides are TGTGCCAGCAGCTTAGCAGGCACCCCTTACGAGCAGTACTTC. This codes for CASSLAGTPYEQYF.